These 7 T cell receptor beta chains originate from one sample sequenced in a study of beta chain features in type 1 diabetes. Investigators reverse transcribed all isolated RNA, so they sequenced expressed TCRB transcripts. Here immunoSEQ multiplex PCR was the method, and the copy in TCRdb shows in-frame clones only, minus some. The sample lists roughly 500,000 clones; around 28% were seen once. Sequenced sample: naive CD4+ T cells from blood. The receptors originated from a man younger than 35 in good health.

The V and J genes are TRBV2 and TRBJ2-1; D unclear. CDR1 is SNHLY, CDR2 FYNNEI, per germline. Trimming took off 3 bases at V and 6 bases at J, with 9 bases between the two ends. The CDR3 has 13 amino acids. CDR3 in amino acids: CASSDAVRNEQFF. The CDR3 DNA is TGTGCCAGCAGTGACGCGGTCCGCAATGAGCAGTTCTTC.

This clone came up a few times. The rearrangement links TRBV30 to TRBJ2-7, with D hard to call. The germline V and J ends were trimmed by 0 bases and 4 bases, with 13 bases remaining between them. Germline V gives CDR1 GTSNPN, CDR2 SVGIG (reference sequence). The CDR3 covers 14 residues. The CDR3 region has the DNA TGTGCCTGGAGTGTACTGATCGGCGGTTACGAGCAGTACTTC. Encoded protein: CAWSVLIGGYEQYF.

This chain links TRBV6-6 with TRBJ2-7; D remains ambiguous. This CDR3 is built from 14 residues. Germline CDR1 MNHNY, CDR2 SVGAGI (reference sequence). The V gene lost 2 bases and the J gene lost 1 base, with 9 bases spanning the gap. CDR3 DNA sequence: TGTGCCAGCAGTTACCCGGCGGTGTCCTACGAGCAGTACTTC. Residues: CASSYPAVSYEQYF.

In this sample, this clone turned up a few times. The chain couples TRBV6-6 to TRBJ2-5; D may be TRBD2 (6 bases). Germline lookup yields CDR1 MNHNY and CDR2 SVGAGI (reference sequence). With 0 bases removed from V and 2 bases from J, the gap between germline ends came to 10 bases. This CDR3 comprises 15 residues. The CDR3: CASSYSIRGQETQYF. The CDR3 coding sequence is TGTGCCAGCAGTTACTCGATTCGGGGGCAAGAGACCCAGTACTTC.

This clone was counted once. V usage is TRBV19 and J usage is TRBJ2-5; 7 bases match TRBD2. This CDR3 has 14 residues. V shed 6 bases and J 2 bases; nucleotides not matched to a gene: 6. Germline CDR1 LNHDA, CDR2 SQIVND (reference sequence). CDR3 coding DNA: TGTGCCAGTAGATTAGCGGGCCTACAAGAGACCCAGTACTTC. Protein: CASRLAGLQETQYF.

This clone was seen a handful of times. The CDR3 DNA reads TGTGCCAGCAGCTCGGGGGACTCTGGGGCCAACGTCCTGACTTTC. It codes for CASSSGDSGANVLTF. The genes are TRBV7-9 and TRBJ2-6; possibly TRBD2 for D (6 bases). Per germline, CDR1 SEHNR and CDR2 FQNEAQ (reference sequence). The CDR3 is 15 amino acids. Trimming cost V 4 bases and J 0 bases, with 7 bases left between them.

The J gene is TRBJ2-1, the V gene TRBV18, with D possibly matching TRBD2 (6 bases). V was clipped by 6 bases and J by 6 bases, with 15 bases between them. This CDR3 contains 14 residues. Germline V lookup: CDR1 KGHSH, CDR2 LQKENI. In DNA form, the CDR3 reads TGTGCCAGCTCCGGGGACTTAGAGCGCAATGAGCAGTTCTTC. Protein: CASSGDLERNEQFF. The complete variable domain, with remaining parts taken from reference TRBV18 and TRBJ2-1, reads NAGVMQNPRHLVRRRGQEARLRCSPMKGHSHVYWYRQLPEEGLKFMVYLQKENIIDESGMPKERFSAEFPKEGPSILRIQQVVRGDSAAYFCASSGDLERNEQFFGPGTRLTVL.